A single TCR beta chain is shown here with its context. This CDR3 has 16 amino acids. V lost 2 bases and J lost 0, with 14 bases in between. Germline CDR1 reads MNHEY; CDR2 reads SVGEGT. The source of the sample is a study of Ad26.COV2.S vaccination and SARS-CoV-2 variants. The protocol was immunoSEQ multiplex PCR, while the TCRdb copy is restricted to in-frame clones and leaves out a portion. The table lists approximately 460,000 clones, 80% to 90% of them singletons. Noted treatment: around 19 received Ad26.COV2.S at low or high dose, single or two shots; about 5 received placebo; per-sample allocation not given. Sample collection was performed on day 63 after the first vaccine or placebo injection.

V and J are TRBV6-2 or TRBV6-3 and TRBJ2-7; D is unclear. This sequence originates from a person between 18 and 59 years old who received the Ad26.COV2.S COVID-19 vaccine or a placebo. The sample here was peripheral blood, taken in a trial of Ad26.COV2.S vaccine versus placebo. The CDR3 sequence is CASSYLSDRISYEQYF. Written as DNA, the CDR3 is TGTGCCAGCAGTTACCTATCTGACCGAATCTCCTACGAGCAGTACTTC.